Here is one T cell receptor beta chain with its context. Terminally differentiated effector memory CD45RA+ cells were left out of the naive CD8 fraction, which was CD45RO-negative and positively selected for CCR7. Every one of the donors was a Caucasian adult that lived in Nashville, Tennessee. Germline V gene lookup returns CDR1 LGHNA and CDR2 YNFKEQ. The CDR3 spans 16 residues. The V gene end was trimmed by 2 bases and the J gene end by 6 bases; junction bases not matched to a gene: 10. Here immunoSEQ multiplex PCR was the method, and the copy in TCRdb shows in-frame clones only, minus some. This table has roughly 2.1 million clones, about 93% appearing once. The data belong to a study of shared clonotypes between healthy human individuals.

The sample taken for sequencing was naive CD8+ T cells from PBMCs. The chain has TRBV4-2 and TRBJ2-7, with 10 positions matching TRBD2. This TCR derives from a man between 18 and 35 years old in good health. Some clones in this sample may be carry-over from other donors' samples. Here the CDR3 reads CASSQNSGLAGVEQYF. Here the CDR3 DNA reads TGTGCCAGCAGCCAAAACTCGGGTCTAGCGGGGGTCGAGCAGTACTTC.